The 20 T cell receptor beta chains below were found in one sample sequenced in a study of CD8+ T cells in alopecia areata. It was cDNA, reverse transcribed from extracted RNA, that served as the sequencing template. Sequencing was performed with immunoSEQ multiplex PCR; in TCRdb, only in-frame clones are kept and a portion is missing. The repertoire holds about 200,000 clones, nearly 60% seen once, with 4.5% to 6% in the top ten. Treatment meaning: oral pan-JAK inhibitor, 5-10 mg twice daily. The sample was CD4+ T cells sorted from blood, taken at week 24, from a patient treated with tofacitinib. Every receptor here comes from a human donor with alopecia areata.

The V gene is TRBV5-1, the J gene TRBJ2-3, with 7 bases that match TRBD1. Losses at the gene ends were 4 bases for V and 1 base for J; bases not matched to a gene: 3. Germline V gene lookup returns CDR1 SGHRS and CDR2 YFSETQ. The CDR3 is made up of 14 amino acids. The CDR3 DNA reads as TGCGCCAGCAGCCCGGGGACAGGCACAGATACGCAGTATTTT. This encodes CASSPGTGTDTQYF.

V and J are TRBV30 and TRBJ2-5; a weak D match, TRBD2 (5 bases). This CDR3 is built from 13 residues. V dropped 2 bases and J dropped 2 bases, with 9 bases sitting between them. CDR1 and CDR2 from the germline V gene are GTSNPN and SVGIG (reference sequence). CDR3: CAWSKRRQETQYF. The DNA for the CDR3 is TGTGCCTGGAGTAAGCGGAGGCAAGAGACCCAGTACTTC.

The chain has TRBV27 and TRBJ2-7; possible D gene TRBD2, 7 bases. V dropped 5 bases and J dropped 5 bases, with 16 bases sitting between them. The V gene's germline CDR1 is MNHEY and CDR2 SMNVEV (reference sequence). CDR3 length: 14 amino acids. CDR3 nucleotide sequence: TGTGCCAGCAGTATCGGAAGGGGGGGCAACGAGCAGTACTTC. Encoded protein: CASSIGRGGNEQYF.

The CDR3 reads CASSLEGAGRETQYF. CDR3 sequence (DNA): TGTGCCAGCAGTTTGGAGGGGGCAGGGCGAGAGACCCAGTACTTC. V and J are TRBV25-1 and TRBJ2-5; perhaps TRBD1 as D (7 bases). The CDR3 length is 15 residues. Deletions cut 5 bases from V and 4 bases from J, with 17 bases between. Germline values: CDR1 MGHDK, CDR2 SYGVNS.

For this clone: Other nucleotide sequences in the sample specify the same CDR3. In nucleotides, the CDR3 is TGTGCCATCAGCGGGACAGCCTACGAGCAGTACTTC. It translates to CAISGTAYEQYF. The chain recombines TRBV10-3 with TRBJ2-7; 7 positions match TRBD1. V lost 6 bases, J lost 2 bases, and 1 base stayed unmatched. The germline gives CDR1 ENHRY, CDR2 SYGVKD. This CDR3 contains 12 residues.

The J gene is TRBJ2-5, the V gene TRBV20-1, with D possibly being TRBD2 (6 bases). There are 11 residues in the CDR3. Trimming pared 6 bases from V and 11 bases from J, leaving 16 bases between. Per the germline V gene, CDR1 is DFQATT and CDR2 is SNEGSKA (reference sequence). CDR3: CSARIAAMQYF. CDR3 DNA: TGCAGTGCCCGAATAGCGGCAATGCAGTACTTC.

The chain employs TRBV7-2 and TRBJ2-7, with 8 bases identical to TRBD2. V lost 6 bases, J lost 3 bases, and 10 bases stayed unmatched. The CDR3 consists of 15 residues. CDR1 is SGHTA and CDR2 is FQGNSA in the germline V gene. In DNA, the CDR3 is TGTGCCAGCAGGCCGGGCGGGACTAGTTTCTACGAGCAGTACTTC. It yields the protein CASRPGGTSFYEQYF.

The chain employs TRBV7-2 and TRBJ2-7; 8 positions agree with TRBD2. J lost 3 bases, V lost 2 bases, and 6 bases had no gene match. The CDR3 extends over 15 amino acids. Germline V lookup: CDR1 SGHTA, CDR2 FQGNSA. The CDR3 coding sequence is TGTGCCAGCAGCTTAACGGCGGGAGGTGTCTACGAGCAGTACTTC. Amino acid sequence: CASSLTAGGVYEQYF.

V is TRBV6-5 and J is TRBJ2-4, with 12 bases fitting TRBD2. The CDR3 covers 15 residues. Germline trimming cut 4 bases from V and 9 bases from J; bases unmatched to any gene: 7. Germline CDR1 and CDR2: MNHEY and SVGAGI. CDR3 residues: CASSSSGRALTIQYF. CDR3 nucleotide sequence: TGTGCCAGCAGTTCTAGCGGGAGGGCCCTGACCATTCAGTACTTC.

This clone was counted a few times. V and J are TRBV11-1 and TRBJ2-2, with 8 nucleotides matching TRBD2. There are 15 residues in the CDR3. Germline CDR1 SGHAT, CDR2 FQDESV (reference sequence). The V and J ends lost 5 bases and 4 bases, in that order; junction bases with no gene match: 6. The CDR3 is CASSTTGGRTGELFF. The CDR3 DNA sequence: TGTGCCAGCAGCACGACGGGAGGGCGCACCGGGGAGCTGTTTTTT.

This chain uses TRBV27 with TRBJ2-7; 13 bases are shared with TRBD2. This CDR3 has 15 amino acids. Germline lookup yields CDR1 MNHEY and CDR2 SMNVEV (reference sequence). Trimming removed 2 bases from V and 7 bases from J; junction bases left unmatched: 5. The CDR3 DNA is TGTGCCAGCAGTTTACGGACTAGCGGGGGTGGTGAGCAGTACTTC. It codes for CASSLRTSGGGEQYF.

Only one count was recorded for this clone. Written as DNA, the CDR3 is TGCGCCAGCAGCCAAGACCGGGCGGGAAGCAGGGGCTACACCTTC. As protein: CASSQDRAGSRGYTF. The chain is built from TRBV4-1 and TRBJ1-2; D is undetermined. Per germline, CDR1 MGHRA and CDR2 YSYEKL. Between the trimmed V and J ends, which lost 0 bases and 8 bases, there was a span of 16 bases. The CDR3 spans 15 residues.

V is TRBV30 and J is TRBJ1-2; no clear D. The CDR3 is 13 amino acids. V was cut by 2 bases and J by 4 bases, with 11 bases left in between. The germline V gene encodes CDR1 GTSNPN and CDR2 SVGIG (reference sequence). The CDR3 DNA reads as TGTGCCTGGAGTAACTCCCTGGGCTATGGCTACACCTTC. Protein sequence: CAWSNSLGYGYTF.

V and J are TRBV18 and TRBJ2-7, with D possibly TRBD2 on 5 matching bases. Germline CDR1 and CDR2: KGHSH and LQKENI. The CDR3 length is 14 residues. V lost 2 bases and J 2 bases, leaving 10 bases between the germline ends. Written as DNA, the CDR3 is TGTGCCAGCTCACCAGGGCTAGCCACCTACGAGCAGTACTTC. Its protein product is CASSPGLATYEQYF.

This clone was counted a single time. The genes are TRBV2 and TRBJ2-3; D not resolved. V lost 5 bases to trimming and J lost 0 bases, with 12 bases between them. Germline V CDR1 and CDR2: SNHLY, FYNNEI. The CDR3 is 15 amino acids. CDR3 coding DNA: TGTGCCAGCAGTCTTGACGGTTCTAGCACAGATACGCAGTATTTT. Its protein is CASSLDGSSTDTQYF.

This clone has just a few counts. V and J are TRBV15 and TRBJ1-1; TRBD1 agrees at 7 bases. The CDR3 is 13 amino acids. Germline V gene data show CDR1 as LNHNV and CDR2 as YYDKDF (reference sequence). V was pared by 0 bases and J by 6 bases, with 1 base of the junction left unmatched. CDR3 DNA: TGTGCCACCAGCAGAGATCAGGGGGCTGAAGCTTTCTTT. Protein product: CATSRDQGAEAFF.

The sample holds a few counts of this clone. Other DNA sequences within the sample encode an identical CDR3. This chain joins TRBV5-1 and TRBJ2-5; TRBD1 matches at 7 bases. This CDR3 comprises 14 residues. Germline CDR1 is SGHRS and CDR2 is YFSETQ. V gave up 0 bases and J gave up 1 base; unmatched junction bases: 0. Here the CDR3 DNA reads TGCGCCAGCAGCTTGGGACAGGGCCAAGAGACCCAGTACTTC. Protein: CASSLGQGQETQYF.

A note on this clone: A read error may be the cause here, since a much bigger clone is one base away. This rearrangement joins TRBV27 to TRBJ1-1; D is perhaps TRBD1 (6 bases). The germline V gene encodes CDR1 MNHEY and CDR2 SMNVEV (reference sequence). This CDR3 has 14 amino acids. Between the trimmed V and J ends, which lost 5 bases and 1 base, there was a span of 11 bases. The CDR3 coding sequence is TGTGCCAGCAGTACCTACAGGGAGAACACTGAAGCTTTCTTT. This sequence encodes CASSTYRENTEAFF.

The rearrangement links TRBV29-1 to TRBJ2-1; perhaps TRBD1 as D (5 bases). Germline CDR1 is SQVTM and CDR2 is ANQGSEA. The CDR3 extends over 12 amino acids. Trimming left V 6 bases short and J 3 bases short, with 9 bases between. The CDR3 bases are TGCAGCGTGACAGTTAACTACAATGAGCAGTTCTTC. The encoded protein is CSVTVNYNEQFF.

A single count supports this clone. The CDR3 reads CASSFTGSGANVLTF. In nucleotides, the CDR3 is TGCGCCAGCAGCTTCACAGGGTCAGGGGCCAACGTCCTGACTTTC. The chain links TRBV5-1 to TRBJ2-6; a weak D match, TRBD1 (6 bases). V was clipped by 2 bases and J by 4 bases, with 10 bases between them. The germline gives CDR1 SGHRS, CDR2 YFSETQ. The CDR3 loop spans 15 amino acids.